These 16 T cell receptor beta chains were all obtained from the same sample, sequenced in a study of blood T cell repertoires in COVID-19. The repertoire was sequenced with immunoSEQ multiplex PCR; TCRdb's copy has only in-frame clones and lacks some. The table includes about 91,000 clones, approximately 80% detected once. Specimen: peripheral blood. The receptors stem from an elderly woman with acute or convalescent COVID-19.

Only one count was recorded for this clone. This rearrangement joins TRBV28 to TRBJ2-1; 7 nucleotides align to TRBD2. This CDR3 spans 16 amino acids. The V segment lost 6 bases and the J segment 4 bases; nucleotides outside the gene matches: 12. Germline V gene lookup returns CDR1 MDHEN and CDR2 SYDVKM. CDR3 DNA: TGTGCCAGCAGCCCTCAGGGTAGCGGGTCGTACAATGAGCAGTTCTTC. This codes for CASSPQGSGSYNEQFF.

The chain links TRBV27 to TRBJ2-5; 7 nucleotides align to TRBD2. The CDR3 runs to 15 residues. Germline trimming cut 5 bases from V and 2 bases from J; bases unmatched to any gene: 8. CDR1 is MNHEY and CDR2 is SMNVEV in the germline V gene (reference sequence). The DNA of the CDR3 is TGTGCCAGCAGTCGACGGGCCGGGGGGCAAGAGACCCAGTACTTC. It translates to CASSRRAGGQETQYF.

The rearrangement joins TRBV11-1 to TRBJ2-5, with D possibly matching TRBD2 (7 bases). Germline values: CDR1 SGHAT, CDR2 FQDESV (reference sequence). Trimming pared 3 bases from V and 7 bases from J, leaving 15 bases between. The CDR3 is 14 residues long. CDR3 loop: CASSLGGGGLTQYF. CDR3 sequence (DNA): TGTGCCAGCAGCTTGGGAGGGGGAGGTTTGACCCAGTACTTC.

The chain carries TRBV30 and TRBJ2-7, with 7 positions matching TRBD1. J was trimmed by 0 bases and V by 4 bases; bases with no gene match: 6. The CDR3 is 14 amino acids. Germline V CDR1 and CDR2: GTSNPN, SVGIG (reference sequence). CDR3 nucleotides: TGTGCCTGGAATATCGGACAGGCCTCCTACGAGCAGTACTTC. The encoded protein is CAWNIGQASYEQYF.

The V gene is TRBV4-3, the J gene TRBJ2-3; D unclear. Per germline, CDR1 LGHNA and CDR2 YSLEER. V was cut by 0 bases and J by 0 bases, with 13 bases left in between. The CDR3 has 17 amino acids. This CDR3 is CASSQDVRERSTDTQYF. CDR3 coding DNA: TGCGCCAGCAGCCAAGATGTTCGTGAGCGTAGCACAGATACGCAGTATTTT.

This chain links TRBV12-5 with TRBJ2-1, with 8 bases lining up with TRBD1. Germline lookup yields CDR1 LGHNT and CDR2 FRNRAP. The length of the CDR3 is 17 residues. V was clipped by 4 bases and J by 1 base; unmatched bases: 9. The CDR3 loop reads CASGSAPGTGSYNEQFF. CDR3 sequence (DNA): TGTGCTAGTGGTTCGGCCCCCGGGACAGGATCCTACAATGAGCAGTTCTTC.

This rearrangement joins TRBV5-4 to TRBJ2-5, with a possible D match to TRBD2 (6 bases). The V end lost 0 bases, the J end lost 5 bases, and 20 bases lay between the germline ends. Germline V gene lookup returns CDR1 SGHNT and CDR2 YYREEE (reference sequence). The length of the CDR3 is 17 residues. Here the CDR3 DNA reads TGTGCCAGCAGCTTGGTTGGACTACGGGAGAACTTGGAGACCCAGTACTTC. This gives the protein CASSLVGLRENLETQYF.

The rearrangement uses TRBV7-3 and TRBJ1-3, with a tentative D call TRBD1 (5 bases). The V end lost 2 bases, the J end lost 3 bases, and 8 bases lay between the germline ends. This CDR3 comprises 14 residues. In germline, CDR1 is SGHTA, CDR2 FQGTGA. The chain's CDR3 is CASSLQGGGNTIYF. In DNA, the CDR3 is TGTGCCAGCAGCTTACAGGGCGGTGGAAACACCATATATTTT.

The genes are TRBV3-1 (or the pseudogene TRBV3-2) and TRBJ2-1; 11 bases are a match to TRBD2. Germline V lookup: CDR1 LGHDT, CDR2 YNNKEL (reference sequence). V shed 4 bases and J 10 bases; nucleotides not matched to a gene: 6. The CDR3 runs to 14 residues. CDR3: CASSLLAGGQEQFF. As DNA, the CDR3 is TGTGCCAGCAGCCTCTTAGCGGGGGGGCAAGAGCAGTTCTTC.

About this clone itself: One end of the junction fails to match germline, which may point to a read error. The chain employs TRBV2 and TRBJ1-2, with no clear D. CDR1 is SNHLY, CDR2 FYNNEI, per germline. This CDR3 comprises 14 residues. The CDR3 DNA follows: TGTGCCAGCAGACCCCTGACATCTCCGTCGGTTGCCCGCTTC. This encodes CASRPLTSPSVARF. Filled out from reference TRBV2 and TRBJ1-2, the complete variable domain reads EPEVTQTPSHQVTQMGQEVILRCVPISNHLYFYWYRQILGQKVEFLVSFYNNEISEKSEIFDDQFSVERPDGSNFTLKIRSTKLEDSAMYFCASRPLTSPSVARFGSGTRLTVV.

The rearrangement uses TRBV19 and TRBJ1-5; D is possibly TRBD1 (6 bases). The CDR3 covers 13 residues. Trimming took 3 bases from V and 7 from J, leaving 10 bases between them. From germline, CDR1 is LNHDA and CDR2 SQIVND (reference sequence). The CDR3 region has the DNA TGTGCCAGTAGTATGGCCAGGGGACAGCCCCAGCATTTT. It is translated as CASSMARGQPQHF.

V gene TRBV6-2 or TRBV6-3 combines with J gene TRBJ1-2, with D uncertain. Deletions cut 4 bases from V and 4 bases from J, with 10 bases between. The CDR3 totals 13 residues. Germline V gene data show CDR1 as MNHEY and CDR2 as SVGEGT. This CDR3 is CASSSQELYGYTF. CDR3 in DNA: TGTGCCAGCAGTTCGCAGGAACTCTATGGCTACACCTTC.

The chain has TRBV18 and TRBJ1-2, with 8 nucleotides matching TRBD1. The CDR3 consists of 15 residues. From germline, CDR1 is KGHSH and CDR2 LQKENI. With 2 bases clipped from V and 3 bases from J, the junction kept 5 bases outside the gene matches. In nucleotides, the CDR3 is TGTGCCAGCTCACCAACTGGACAGGGCCACTATGGCTACACCTTC. Amino acid sequence: CASSPTGQGHYGYTF.

This chain connects TRBV29-1 to TRBJ1-1; no clear D. The CDR3 has 12 amino acids. The ends were cut back, 7 bases at V and 10 bases at J, with 19 bases in the middle. CDR1 and CDR2 from the germline V gene are SQVTM and ANQGSEA. The CDR3 region has the DNA TGCAGCGCCAGTGGGAGGGCGGTTCCAGCTTTCTTT. Its translation is CSASGRAVPAFF.

This chain uses TRBV30 with TRBJ2-4; 11 positions match TRBD2. The V gene end was trimmed by 5 bases and the J gene end by 6 bases; junction bases not matched to a gene: 3. Germline V gives CDR1 GTSNPN, CDR2 SVGIG (reference sequence). This CDR3 has 13 residues. CDR3 nucleotides: TGTGCCTGGGATCTAGCGGGAGGAAACATTCAGTACTTC. Amino acids: CAWDLAGGNIQYF.

The rearrangement uses TRBV7-8 and TRBJ1-1; D perhaps matches TRBD1 (5 bases). The CDR3 has 14 residues. Trimming took off 3 bases at V and 5 bases at J, with 13 bases between the two ends. In germline, CDR1 is SGHVS, CDR2 FQNEAQ. In DNA, the CDR3 is TGTGCCAGCAGCTTCGCAGGGCCGGAGACTGAAGCTTTCTTT. Its protein product is CASSFAGPETEAFF.